This entry lists 18 T cell receptor beta chains sequenced from one sample in a study of T cells in Graves' hyperthyroidism and ophthalmopathy. It was RNA transcripts that yielded the amplified TCR beta CDR3 regions. The HTBI primer set drove a first-round RT-PCR of the TCR CDR3. TCRdb used MiXCR to reprocess the multiplex PCR reads, holding one entry per CDR3 protein. Of about 380,000 distinct CDR3 sequences listed, less than 15% are singletons. The sample was blood. The receptors originated from a man in his thirties or forties with Graves' hyperthyroidism that later progressed to Graves' ophthalmopathy.

This clonotype was counted at least ten times. V usage is TRBV27 and J usage is TRBJ2-3; weak D call: TRBD2 (5 bases). With 5 bases removed from V and 4 bases from J, the gap between germline ends came to 13 bases. The CDR3 totals 14 residues. Germline values: CDR1 MNHEY, CDR2 SMNVEV (reference sequence). The CDR3 sequence: CASSRERAADTQYF. For the CDR3, the DNA is TGTGCCAGCAGTCGTGAGAGGGCGGCAGATACGCAGTATTTT.

V and J are TRBV12-3 or TRBV12-4 and TRBJ2-7, with D tentatively TRBD2 (6 bases). The CDR3 extends over 13 amino acids. V lost 0 bases to trimming and J lost 8 bases, with 11 bases between them. CDR3 loop: CASSLAGGYQQYF. CDR3 nucleotide sequence: TGTGCCAGCAGTTTAGCGGGGGGTTACCAGCAGTACTTC.

There are many counts of this clonotype. The genes are TRBV12-3 or TRBV12-4 and TRBJ1-1, with 8 nucleotides matching TRBD1. The CDR3 has 15 residues. Losses at the gene ends were 4 bases for V and 1 base for J; bases not matched to a gene: 5. The CDR3 sequence: CASSSQGDRNTEAFF. As DNA, the CDR3 is TGTGCCAGCAGTTCACAGGGGGACAGGAACACTGAAGCTTTCTTT.

V usage is TRBV30 and J usage is TRBJ2-1; 11 bases map to TRBD2. J lost 6 bases, V lost 2 bases, and 3 bases had no gene match. CDR3 length: 14 residues. Germline-derived CDR1 and CDR2 are GTSNPN and SVGIG (reference sequence). The CDR3 DNA follows: TGTGCCTGGAGTAATAGCGGGGGGGTCAATGAGCAGTTCTTC. Translated, it gives CAWSNSGGVNEQFF.

Many counts were recorded for this clonotype. The gene calls are TRBV25-1 and TRBJ1-2; 10 bases are shared with TRBD1. The V and J ends lost 3 bases and 7 bases, in that order; junction bases with no gene match: 5. Looked up from germline, CDR1 is MGHDK and CDR2 is SYGVNS. This CDR3 has 14 residues. CDR3 region: CASSETGGGFGYTF. The CDR3, as DNA: TGTGCCAGCAGTGAGACAGGGGGCGGTTTTGGCTACACCTTC.

This clonotype has at least ten counts. The chain links TRBV7-9 to TRBJ1-1; D call uncertain. The CDR3 consists of 13 residues. Germline V gene data show CDR1 as SEHNR and CDR2 as FQNEAQ (reference sequence). Trimming took off 7 bases at V and 1 base at J, with 10 bases between the two ends. CDR3 amino acids: CASTRAPNTEAFF. CDR3 coding DNA: TGTGCCAGCACCCGGGCGCCGAACACTGAAGCTTTCTTT. Variable domain in full (rest from reference TRBV7-9 and TRBJ1-1): DTGVSQNPRHKITKRGQNVTFRCDPISEHNRLYWYRQTLGQGPEFLTYFQNEAQLEKSRLLSDRFSAERPKGSFSTLEIQRTEQGDSAMYLCASTRAPNTEAFFGQGTRLTVV.

This clonotype occurred many times. Because the CDR3's place on the DNA is in doubt, the DNA is left out and the CDR3 is given as listed by TCRdb. The chain carries TRBV12-3 or TRBV12-4 and TRBJ1-5; the D call TRBD1 from the table was never checked on the DNA. Including both end residues, the CDR3 is 13 amino acids long. CDR3 protein: CASSLGTGQPQHF.

This clonotype appeared many times. The chain joins TRBV7-6 to TRBJ2-3; tentative D call: TRBD1 (5 bases). Deletions cut 6 bases from V and 2 bases from J, with 15 bases between. Looked up from germline, CDR1 is SGHVS and CDR2 is FNYEAQ. This CDR3 region has 15 residues. The CDR3 region has the DNA TGTGCCAGCAGTTTCACAGGTACCTTCACAGATACGCAGTATTTT. Residues: CASSFTGTFTDTQYF. Supplemented by reference TRBV7-6 and TRBJ2-3, the full variable domain reads GAGVSQSPRYKVTKRGQDVALRCDPISGHVSLYWYRQALGQGPEFLTYFNYEAQQDKSGLPNDRFSAERPEGSISTLTIQRTEQRDSAMYRCASSFTGTFTDTQYFGPGTRLTVL.

This clonotype came up many times. V is TRBV3-1 and J is TRBJ1-1, with TRBD1 matching 9 bases. Germline V gene data show CDR1 as LGHDT and CDR2 as YNNKEL (reference sequence). The CDR3 spans 18 residues. V lost 4 bases to trimming and J lost 3 bases; unmatched junction nucleotides: 15. The CDR3 loop is CASSLLHRGRKGDTEAFF. The DNA of the CDR3 is TGTGCCAGCAGCCTCCTACACAGGGGGCGGAAAGGTGACACTGAAGCTTTCTTT. Looking up the rest from reference TRBV3-1 and TRBJ1-1 gives the full variable domain: DTAVSQTPKYLVTQMGNDKSIKCEQNLGHDTMYWYKQDSKKFLKIMFSYNNKELIINETVPNRFSPKSPDKAHLNLHINSLELGDSAVYFCASSLLHRGRKGDTEAFFGQGTRLTVV.

This clonotype was counted a few times. The chain recombines TRBV19 with TRBJ2-1; 7 bases are shared with TRBD2. The V segment lost 7 bases and the J segment 3 bases; nucleotides outside the gene matches: 9. This CDR3 comprises 15 residues. Germline V gene sequence: CDR1 LNHDA, CDR2 SQIVND (reference sequence). The CDR3 sequence: CASTLRTRNYNEQFF. In nucleotides, the CDR3 is TGTGCCAGTACCCTAAGGACTAGAAACTACAATGAGCAGTTCTTC.

The chain joins TRBV19 to TRBJ2-7, with D possibly TRBD2 on 5 matching bases. The CDR3 loop spans 15 amino acids. Germline V lookup: CDR1 LNHDA, CDR2 SQIVND (reference sequence). V was trimmed by 5 bases and J by 2 bases, leaving 16 bases between them. CDR3 DNA sequence: TGTGCCAGTAGTTTGAGACCGGACGGGACCTACGAGCAGTACTTC. Encoded protein: CASSLRPDGTYEQYF. Full variable domain (missing parts from reference TRBV19 and TRBJ2-7): DGGITQSPKYLFRKEGQNVTLSCEQNLNHDAMYWYRQDPGQGLRLIYYSQIVNDFQKGDIAEGYSVSREKKESFPLTVTSAQKNPTAFYLCASSLRPDGTYEQYFGPGTRLTVT.

Many counts were recorded for this clonotype. The chain employs TRBV7-8 and TRBJ1-5; TRBD1 agrees at 10 bases. With V trimmed by 5 bases and J by 7 bases, 11 bases remained unmatched. Germline V lookup: CDR1 SGHVS, CDR2 FQNEAQ. CDR3 length: 16 residues. CDR3 region: CASSSLTGTGVQPQHF. Written as DNA, the CDR3 is TGTGCCAGCAGCAGTCTCACCGGGACAGGGGTACAGCCCCAGCATTTT.

The sample holds many counts of this clonotype. V usage is TRBV3-1 and J usage is TRBJ1-1; D gene ambiguous. The CDR3 runs to 13 residues. V was trimmed by 5 bases and J by 6 bases, leaving 13 bases between them. Germline loops: CDR1 LGHDT, CDR2 YNNKEL (reference sequence). This CDR3 is CASSDGGWSEAFF. In nucleotides, the CDR3 is TGTGCCAGCAGCGATGGCGGCTGGTCTGAAGCTTTCTTT.

This clonotype was picked up many times. The chain employs TRBV7-9 and TRBJ2-5; 9 bases are shared with TRBD2. V lost 5 bases to trimming and J lost 1 base; unmatched junction nucleotides: 5. CDR3 length: 15 residues. Looked up from germline, CDR1 is SEHNR and CDR2 is FQNEAQ (reference sequence). CDR3: CASSPVAGVQETQYF. The CDR3 DNA follows: TGTGCCAGCAGCCCCGTAGCGGGGGTCCAAGAGACCCAGTACTTC.

For this clonotype: A read error may be the cause here, since a much bigger clone is one base away. The V gene is TRBV20-1, the J gene TRBJ2-1; 13 bases fit TRBD2. CDR3 length: 14 residues. Germline loops: CDR1 DFQATT, CDR2 SNEGSKA (reference sequence). The CDR3, as DNA: TGCAGTGCTAGAGTGGGGACTAGCGGGGACGGGCAGCTCTTC. Translation: CSARVGTSGDGQLF.

This clonotype was observed a handful of times. The J gene is TRBJ1-4, the V gene TRBV5-8, with D possibly matching TRBD1 (6 bases). The V gene lost 4 bases and the J gene lost 8 bases, with 15 bases spanning the gap. CDR1 and CDR2 from the germline V gene are SGHTS and YDEGEE. This CDR3 region has 14 residues. CDR3: CASSGRTVGEKLFF. The CDR3 coding sequence is TGTGCCAGCAGCGGGAGGACAGTCGGGGAAAAACTGTTTTTT.

This clonotype was counted many times. The rearrangement links TRBV6-1 to TRBJ1-5; D remains unclear. Looked up from germline, CDR1 is MNHNS and CDR2 is SASEGT. The CDR3 spans 13 residues. V lost 8 bases to trimming and J lost 3 bases, with 11 bases between them. This CDR3 is CASPQGYNQPQHF. CDR3 sequence (DNA): TGTGCCAGCCCACAAGGATACAATCAGCCCCAGCATTTT.

This clonotype turned up a few times. For the CDR3, the DNA is TGTGCCAGCAGCCAAGTGGATCCCACAGATACGCAGTATTTT. Translated, it gives CASSQVDPTDTQYF. The chain couples TRBV3-1 to TRBJ2-3; D uncertain. The CDR3 is 14 residues long. V was shortened by 1 base and J by 2 bases, with 7 bases between the two germline ends. Germline V CDR1 and CDR2: LGHDT, YNNKEL (reference sequence).